Following are 32 T cell receptor beta chains from one sample sequenced in a study of early T cells in non-severe SARS-CoV-2 infection. TCRdb reprocessed the 5' RACE reads via MiXCR and lists one record per CDR3 protein. The table includes around 80,000 distinct CDR3 sequences, 10% detected once. This sample comprised whole blood, obtained at baseline. These receptors originate from an adult who was a healthcare worker with PCR-confirmed SARS-CoV-2 infection or an uninfected control (not recorded which).

This clonotype appeared a few times. The chain is built from TRBV5-4 and TRBJ2-1; 7 nucleotides agree with TRBD1. V gave up 1 base and J gave up 14 bases; unmatched junction bases: 9. Germline loops: CDR1 SGHNT, CDR2 YYREEE (reference sequence). The CDR3 covers 13 residues. For the CDR3, the DNA is TGTGCCAGCAGCTTGCAGGACAGGAGCAGTGAGTTCTTC. The encoded protein is CASSLQDRSSEFF.

The chain links TRBV27 to TRBJ1-6; D remains ambiguous. Between the trimmed V and J ends, which lost 7 bases and 8 bases, there was a span of 15 bases. Germline V lookup: CDR1 MNHEY, CDR2 SMNVEV (reference sequence). The CDR3 has 14 residues. The CDR3, as DNA: TGTGCCAGCACCAACCGGAGATCGGATTCACCCCTCCACTTT. Protein: CASTNRRSDSPLHF.

This clonotype was recorded many times. The chain couples TRBV5-1 to TRBJ2-7; 12 positions agree with TRBD1. Germline V gene sequence: CDR1 SGHRS, CDR2 YFSETQ. The CDR3 has 17 amino acids. V lost 4 bases to trimming and J lost 6 bases; unmatched junction nucleotides: 14. The CDR3 reads CASSARPPGQGASEQYF. The CDR3 region has the DNA TGCGCCAGCAGCGCAAGGCCTCCGGGACAGGGGGCTTCCGAGCAGTACTTC.

This clonotype was counted at least ten times. The chain combines TRBV6-1 with TRBJ2-7; the match to TRBD2 covers 12 bases. V dropped 7 bases and J dropped 3; count of bases not matched to a gene: 4. Germline-derived CDR1 and CDR2 are MNHNS and SASEGT. The CDR3 length is 14 residues. CDR3 DNA sequence: TGTGCCAGCAACCTAGCGGGAGGGCTCTACGAGCAGTACTTC. It specifies CASNLAGGLYEQYF.

The sample holds a few counts of this clonotype. The chain has TRBV7-9 and TRBJ2-6; 7 bases fit TRBD1. The CDR3 consists of 20 residues. Losses at the gene ends were 3 bases for V and 2 bases for J; bases not matched to a gene: 16. Germline values: CDR1 SEHNR, CDR2 FQNEAQ (reference sequence). The CDR3 here is CASSFRQGERASTGANVLTF. CDR3 nucleotide sequence: TGTGCCAGCAGCTTCCGACAGGGAGAAAGGGCCTCTACTGGGGCCAACGTCCTGACTTTC.

This clonotype was seen repeatedly, ten times or more. The V and J genes are TRBV25-1 and TRBJ2-7, with TRBD2 matching 8 bases. In germline, CDR1 is MGHDK, CDR2 SYGVNS. The V gene end was trimmed by 2 bases and the J gene end by 0 bases; junction bases not matched to a gene: 3. The CDR3 runs 15 residues. CDR3 residues: CASSEKTSGSYEQYF. The CDR3, as DNA: TGTGCCAGCAGTGAAAAAACTAGCGGCTCCTACGAGCAGTACTTC.

This clonotype occurred many times. The V gene is TRBV7-2, the J gene TRBJ1-5; D not certain. CDR3 length: 14 amino acids. Germline lookup yields CDR1 SGHTA and CDR2 FQGNSA. Between the trimmed V and J ends, which lost 2 bases and 2 bases, there was a span of 7 bases. The CDR3 region is CASSLNLGNQPQHF. The CDR3 DNA reads TGTGCCAGCAGCTTAAATCTAGGCAATCAGCCCCAGCATTTT.

The table lists this clonotype with many counts. The chain recombines TRBV30 with TRBJ2-1; D is possibly TRBD2 (5 bases). V shed 4 bases and J shed 9 bases, with 10 bases lying between them. The length of the CDR3 is 11 residues. From germline, CDR1 is GTSNPN and CDR2 SVGIG (reference sequence). CDR3 in amino acids: CAWTAGLEQFF. In DNA form, the CDR3 reads TGTGCCTGGACGGCGGGTCTTGAGCAGTTCTTC.

This clonotype was counted many times. The chain couples TRBV7-9 to TRBJ2-1, with 8 positions matching TRBD2. The junction had 11 bases not matched to a gene; V was cut back by 5 bases and J by 8 bases. Germline V gene lookup returns CDR1 SEHNR and CDR2 FQNEAQ (reference sequence). This CDR3 contains 15 residues. The CDR3 loop reads CASSPGVAGSDEQFF. In DNA form, the CDR3 reads TGTGCCAGCAGCCCCGGAGTAGCGGGATCAGATGAGCAGTTCTTC.

The rearrangement links TRBV12-3 or TRBV12-4 to TRBJ1-5; weak D call: TRBD1 (5 bases). The CDR3 extends over 14 amino acids. Trimming stripped 6 bases from V and 1 base from J, with 10 bases between. The CDR3 DNA sequence: TGTGCCAGCAGGGAGGGGACGAGCAATCAGCCCCAGCATTTT. Amino acids: CASREGTSNQPQHF.

This clonotype was recorded a few times. J is TRBJ1-2 and V is TRBV20-1; D might be TRBD1 (6 bases). This CDR3 contains 12 residues. The V end lost 6 bases, the J end lost 3 bases, and 11 bases lay between the germline ends. Germline V gene data show CDR1 as DFQATT and CDR2 as SNEGSKA (reference sequence). CDR3 loop: CSAKQGYYGYTF. The CDR3 DNA is TGCAGTGCAAAACAGGGCTACTATGGCTACACCTTC.

This clonotype was observed many times. The J gene is TRBJ1-6, the V gene TRBV6-5; D is perhaps TRBD1 (6 bases). The V gene lost 5 bases and the J gene lost 9 bases, with 11 bases spanning the gap. This CDR3 contains 13 residues. In germline, CDR1 is MNHEY, CDR2 SVGAGI. CDR3 nucleotide sequence: TGTGCCAGCAGTAATACAGGGATTTCACCCCTCCACTTT. Its translation is CASSNTGISPLHF.

V gene TRBV12-3 or TRBV12-4 combines with J gene TRBJ1-4; D is undetermined. The CDR3 spans 15 residues. V lost 5 bases and J 4 bases, leaving 14 bases between the germline ends. The CDR3 here is CASSPGVLSNEKLFF. CDR3 coding DNA: TGTGCCAGCAGTCCCGGTGTGTTGAGTAATGAAAAACTGTTTTTT.

The chain links TRBV7-2 to TRBJ2-1; 11 bases line up with TRBD2. J was trimmed by 10 bases and V by 0 bases; bases with no gene match: 8. This CDR3 has 16 amino acids. Germline V gene data show CDR1 as SGHTA and CDR2 as FQGNSA. The CDR3, as DNA: TGTGCCAGCAGCTTAGCGCCCCGACTAGCGGGAAACGAGCAGTTCTTC. Encoded protein: CASSLAPRLAGNEQFF.

There are many counts of this clonotype. This chain links TRBV28 with TRBJ1-2, with D unclear. CDR3 size: 13 residues. Germline V gives CDR1 MDHEN, CDR2 SYDVKM. Trimming cost V 2 bases and J 2 bases, with 6 bases left between them. The CDR3 protein is CASSLPGNYGYTF. DNA of the CDR3: TGTGCCAGCAGTTTACCGGGAAACTATGGCTACACCTTC.

This clonotype appeared a few times. The genes are TRBV12-3 or TRBV12-4 and TRBJ2-1, with a tentative D call TRBD2 (6 bases). V lost 4 bases and J lost 6, with 13 bases in between. CDR3 length: 14 amino acids. The CDR3 sequence: CASSWDSSTNEQFF. The CDR3 nucleotides read TGTGCCAGCAGTTGGGACTCCTCGACCAATGAGCAGTTCTTC.

The chain uses TRBV20-1 and TRBJ2-3; 9 bases fit TRBD1. With 2 bases clipped from V and 3 bases from J, the junction kept 6 bases outside the gene matches. CDR1 is DFQATT and CDR2 is SNEGSKA in the germline V gene (reference sequence). CDR3 length: 15 residues. The CDR3 DNA is TGCAGTGCTAGAAAACCGGGACAGGGAACAGATACGCAGTATTTT. Protein: CSARKPGQGTDTQYF.

This clonotype was recorded a few times. The chain combines TRBV28 with TRBJ2-7, with a weak D call TRBD2 (6 bases). V was pared by 8 bases and J by 4 bases, with 21 bases between. Germline-derived CDR1 and CDR2 are MDHEN and SYDVKM. There are 15 residues in the CDR3. The CDR3 reads CASYGTPGRGYEQYF. For the CDR3, the DNA is TGTGCCAGCTATGGAACACCAGGTCGGGGGTACGAGCAGTACTTC.

This clonotype was detected only a few times. The CDR3 DNA sequence: TGTGCCAGCAGCCCTAGGCGGGGCGGATCCGCGTACAATGAGCAGTTCTTC. This codes for CASSPRRGGSAYNEQFF. The chain couples TRBV11-2 to TRBJ2-1, with a possible D match to TRBD2 (6 bases). This CDR3 comprises 17 residues. Trimming cost V 5 bases and J 4 bases, with 21 bases left between them. CDR1 is SGHAT and CDR2 is FQNNGV in the germline V gene.

This chain connects TRBV7-3 to TRBJ2-2, with 9 nucleotides matching TRBD1. Losses at the gene ends were 1 base for V and 7 bases for J; bases not matched to a gene: 10. The CDR3 is made up of 17 amino acids. Germline-derived CDR1 and CDR2 are SGHTA and FQGTGA. CDR3 DNA: TGTGCCAGCAGCTTAAGAGCCCCGGGACAGGGCGTCGGGGAGCTGTTTTTT. Protein sequence: CASSLRAPGQGVGELFF.

This clonotype was detected only a few times. This chain connects TRBV29-1 to TRBJ2-2; 9 bases align to TRBD1. The CDR3 contains 14 residues. The V and J ends lost 4 bases and 6 bases, in that order; junction bases with no gene match: 6. Germline-derived CDR1 and CDR2 are SQVTM and ANQGSEA. Here the CDR3 DNA reads TGCAGCGTTGCACCGGGACAGGGCCCCGGGGAGCTGTTTTTT. This encodes CSVAPGQGPGELFF.

This clonotype is deemed medium-sized (0.01 to 0.1%). V gene TRBV2 combines with J gene TRBJ2-2; 11 nucleotides line up with TRBD2. This CDR3 contains 15 residues. V lost 6 bases and J lost 7; bases outside the gene matches: 7. Germline V gene lookup returns CDR1 SNHLY and CDR2 FYNNEI. CDR3 region: CASSPASGRFGELFF. CDR3 nucleotide sequence: TGTGCCAGCAGCCCGGCTAGCGGGAGGTTCGGGGAGCTGTTTTTT.

This clonotype was recorded at least ten times. J is TRBJ2-1 and V is TRBV7-2; a possible D gene is TRBD2 (5 bases). Deletions cut 1 base from V and 9 bases from J, with 10 bases between. This CDR3 has 13 amino acids. Germline-derived CDR1 and CDR2 are SGHTA and FQGNSA. This CDR3 is CASSLDRGGEQFF. The DNA of the CDR3 is TGTGCCAGCAGCTTAGATCGCGGAGGTGAGCAGTTCTTC. Full variable domain (outside the CDR3, taken from reference TRBV7-2 and TRBJ2-1): GAGVSQSPSNKVTEKGKDVELRCDPISGHTALYWYRQSLGQGLEFLIYFQGNSAPDKSGLPSDRFSAERTGGSVSTLTIQRTQQEDSAVYLCASSLDRGGEQFFGPGTRLTVL.

This clonotype has a handful of counts. The conserved phenylalanine or tryptophan is not found at the CDR3 terminus, so this likely reflects a read error. The limits of the CDR3 on the DNA are not certain, so only TCRdb's listed CDR3 is given. This chain joins TRBV5-4 and TRBJ2-1; no check of the table's D call, TRBD2, against the DNA was made. The CDR3 numbers 13 amino acids, ends counted. The germline CDR1 and CDR2 sequences are SGHNT and YYREEE (reference sequence). CDR3 sequence reads: CASSLFPLAGLLD.

In its sample, this clonotype was seen many times. The chain carries TRBV27 and TRBJ2-2; 8 bases match TRBD2. The CDR3 runs to 15 residues. After removal of 9 bases from V and 4 bases from J, the junction contained 10 bases not matched to a gene. Germline V lookup: CDR1 MNHEY, CDR2 SMNVEV (reference sequence). CDR3 residues: CASRTGTRSTGELFF. CDR3 in DNA: TGTGCCAGTCGGACCGGGACTAGATCCACCGGGGAGCTGTTTTTT.

The chain joins TRBV25-1 to TRBJ2-7; D is possibly TRBD2 (5 bases). The CDR3 spans 15 residues. Deletions cut 4 bases from V and 0 bases from J, with 13 bases between. CDR1 is MGHDK, CDR2 SYGVNS, per germline. Here the CDR3 DNA reads TGTGCCAGCAGTGGCGGGTGGTCGGGCTCCTACGAGCAGTACTTC. It translates to CASSGGWSGSYEQYF.

This clonotype was detected a few times. The genes are TRBV9 and TRBJ2-1; 14 bases match TRBD2. Looked up from germline, CDR1 is SGDLS and CDR2 is YYNGEE. V gave up 3 bases and J gave up 0 bases; unmatched junction bases: 8. The CDR3 consists of 19 residues. The CDR3, as DNA: TGTGCCAGCAGCGCCCGGACTAGCGGGAGGAAAAGCTCCTACAATGAGCAGTTCTTC. Protein product: CASSARTSGRKSSYNEQFF.

This clonotype has a count of ten or more. The chain uses TRBV2 and TRBJ1-6; possible D gene TRBD1, 6 bases. The V gene's germline CDR1 is SNHLY and CDR2 FYNNEI. The CDR3 is made up of 14 amino acids. Trimming shortened V by 7 bases and J by 5 bases, and 12 bases separated the two germline ends. In DNA form, the CDR3 reads TGTGCCAGCAACGCTGGACAGCATAATTCACCCCTCCACTTT. It encodes CASNAGQHNSPLHF.

This clonotype is labeled medium-sized. The rearrangement joins TRBV3-1 to TRBJ2-6, with D perhaps TRBD2 (5 bases). Germline V CDR1 and CDR2: LGHDT, YNNKEL (reference sequence). The CDR3 has 15 amino acids. The V end was cut by 3 bases, the J end by 0 bases, with 6 bases between. CDR3 DNA: TGTGCCAGCAGCCACGGAGGCTCTGGGGCCAACGTCCTGACTTTC. Translating gives CASSHGGSGANVLTF.

The sample holds many counts of this clonotype. This sequence joins TRBV30 and TRBJ1-5; tentatively, D is TRBD1 (6 bases). This CDR3 is built from 13 residues. V gave up 0 bases and J gave up 7 bases, with 10 bases separating them. The germline gives CDR1 GTSNPN, CDR2 SVGIG (reference sequence). The CDR3 region is CAWSVQGAQPQHF. The CDR3 DNA follows: TGTGCCTGGAGTGTACAGGGAGCACAGCCCCAGCATTTT.

In its sample, this clonotype was seen many times. The chain employs TRBV10-3 and TRBJ1-5; no reliable D call. The V and J ends lost 6 bases and 0 bases respectively, with 9 bases between them. The CDR3 spans 14 residues. CDR1 and CDR2 from the germline V gene are ENHRY and SYGVKD. This chain's CDR3 is CAIRASNSNQPQHF. In DNA form, the CDR3 reads TGTGCCATCAGGGCCAGCAATAGCAATCAGCCCCAGCATTTT.

This clonotype was found many times. V usage is TRBV9 and J usage is TRBJ2-1; 7 nucleotides match TRBD2. The J segment lost 6 bases and the V segment lost 3 bases, leaving 12 bases of the junction unmatched. Germline CDR1 is SGDLS and CDR2 is YYNGEE. CDR3 length equals 16 residues. The CDR3 nucleotides read TGTGCCAGCAGCGCATCCCCGAGCGGGGTCCCCAATGAGCAGTTCTTC. This codes for CASSASPSGVPNEQFF.